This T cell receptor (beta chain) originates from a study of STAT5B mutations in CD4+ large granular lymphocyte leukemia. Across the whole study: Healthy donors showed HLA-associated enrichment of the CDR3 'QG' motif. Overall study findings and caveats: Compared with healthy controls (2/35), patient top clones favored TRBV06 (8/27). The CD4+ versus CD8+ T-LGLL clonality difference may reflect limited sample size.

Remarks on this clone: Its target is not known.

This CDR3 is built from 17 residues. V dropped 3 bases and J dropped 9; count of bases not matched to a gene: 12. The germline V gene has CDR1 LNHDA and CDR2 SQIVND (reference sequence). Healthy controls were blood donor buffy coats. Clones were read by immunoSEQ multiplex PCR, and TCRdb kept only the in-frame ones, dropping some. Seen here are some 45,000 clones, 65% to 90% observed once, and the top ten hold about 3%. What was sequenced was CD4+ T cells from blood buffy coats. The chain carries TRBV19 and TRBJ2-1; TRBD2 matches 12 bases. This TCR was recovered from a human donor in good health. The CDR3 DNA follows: TGTGCCAGTAGTATCCATCTAGCGGGGGGGAGGGGTAGTGAGCAGTTCTTC. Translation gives CASSIHLAGGRGSEQFF.